What follows describes a single T cell receptor (beta chain). Its cognate antigen is unknown. Measured with immunoSEQ multiplex PCR; TCRdb has only the in-frame clones, and not every one. The table shows roughly 150,000 clones, with 90% occurring only once. This specimen comes from a study of T cell responses to AZD1222 COVID-19 vaccine. In the study overall: Both about-4-week and about-12-week second-dose recipients were combined. Notes on the study in general: Mapped onto spike, vaccine-associated CD4 TCRs spanned it and were dominant at 160-218 and 743-854. Sampling that yielded the repertoires occurred only after the peak T cell response.

The sequenced sample was peripheral blood, obtained on day 0 of AZD1222 vaccination. This clonotype was sampled from an adult in good health.

CDR3 sequence: CASSLVAGADTQYF. In nucleotides, the CDR3 is TGTGCCAGCAGCTTGGTTGCGGGAGCGGATACGCAGTATTTT. J is TRBJ2-3 and V is TRBV5-4; TRBD2 agrees at 7 bases. CDR3 length: 14 amino acids. V lost 0 bases to trimming and J lost 6 bases; unmatched junction nucleotides: 4. Germline V gives CDR1 SGHNT, CDR2 YYREEE (reference sequence).